These 30 T cell receptor beta chains originate from one sample sequenced in a study of T cell repertoires in cytomegalovirus infection. TCRdb processed the reads anew with MiXCR; each CDR3 protein has one entry. The profile shows 400,000 or so distinct CDR3 sequences, 15% to 20% of them singletons. The sample consisted of PBMCs. The receptors were sampled from a human donor in good health (CMV status not recorded). Some clones in this sample may be carry-over from other donors' samples.

This clonotype was observed at least ten times. The chain is built from TRBV7-2 and TRBJ2-4, with D possibly being TRBD1 (6 bases). Trimming stripped 1 base from V and 5 bases from J, with 9 bases between. The length of the CDR3 is 14 residues. The germline V gene has CDR1 SGHTA and CDR2 FQGNSA. In DNA form, the CDR3 reads TGTGCCAGCAGCTTAGTGGCAGGGGAAAACATTCAGTACTTC. Translating it yields CASSLVAGENIQYF.

This clonotype showed up just a few times. The J gene is TRBJ2-7, the V gene TRBV9; 8 nucleotides agree with TRBD2. Germline CDR1 reads SGDLS; CDR2 reads YYNGEE. There are 18 residues in the CDR3. Trimming took 0 bases from V and 3 from J; bases not matched to a gene: 14. Here the CDR3 DNA reads TGTGCCAGCAGCGTAGGGGGAGGAACTAGCGGTTTTTTCTACGAGCAGTACTTC. Its protein is CASSVGGGTSGFFYEQYF.

This chain links TRBV12-3 or TRBV12-4 with TRBJ1-2; D is unresolved. The CDR3 runs to 15 residues. V was pared by 3 bases and J by 0 bases, with 11 bases between. This chain's CDR3 is CASSLVGPPNYGYTF. The CDR3 nucleotides read TGTGCCAGCAGTTTGGTAGGGCCCCCTAACTATGGCTACACCTTC.

In its sample, this clonotype was seen many times. The gene calls are TRBV7-2 and TRBJ2-2, with 7 bases identical to TRBD2. The V gene end was trimmed by 0 bases and the J gene end by 0 bases; junction bases not matched to a gene: 4. CDR1 is SGHTA and CDR2 is FQGNSA in the germline V gene. This CDR3 has 17 residues. The CDR3 is CASSLASTSANTGELFF. For the CDR3, the DNA is TGTGCCAGCAGCTTAGCATCCACTAGCGCGAACACCGGGGAGCTGTTTTTT.

The table lists this clonotype with many counts. The chain has TRBV7-2 and TRBJ2-3; D gene unclear. The length of the CDR3 is 16 residues. CDR1 is SGHTA, CDR2 FQGNSA, per germline. Trimming took off 1 base at V and 1 base at J, with 12 bases between the two ends. CDR3 sequence: CASSLGRQARTDTQYF. The CDR3, as DNA: TGTGCCAGCAGCTTAGGGCGGCAGGCCCGCACAGATACGCAGTATTTT. The full variable domain, its missing parts supplied by reference TRBV7-2 and TRBJ2-3, is GAGVSQSPSNKVTEKGKDVELRCDPISGHTALYWYRQSLGQGLEFLIYFQGNSAPDKSGLPSDRFSAERTGGSVSTLTIQRTQQEDSAVYLCASSLGRQARTDTQYFGPGTRLTVL.

This clonotype was found a few times. The chain uses TRBV2 and TRBJ2-3; 10 bases fit TRBD2. Germline CDR1 reads SNHLY; CDR2 reads FYNNEI. With V trimmed by 3 bases and J by 3 bases, 6 bases remained unmatched. The CDR3 loop spans 16 amino acids. As DNA, the CDR3 is TGTGCCAGCAGTGAGTTGAGCGGGGGGGCGACAGATACGCAGTATTTT. Amino acids: CASSELSGGATDTQYF.

This clonotype has more than one count but fewer than ten. The chain employs TRBV7-2 and TRBJ2-7; TRBD2 aligns across 7 bases. The CDR3 is made up of 17 amino acids. Germline V CDR1 and CDR2: SGHTA, FQGNSA. Trimming at V came to 3 bases and at J to 3 bases, leaving 14 bases not matched to a gene. CDR3 DNA: TGTGCCAGCAGCTTGTGGGGATCGGCTAGCGGAGGCTACGAGCAGTACTTC. Protein sequence: CASSLWGSASGGYEQYF.

This clonotype was observed a few times. This rearrangement joins TRBV7-9 to TRBJ2-7; 7 nucleotides agree with TRBD1. The CDR3 length is 16 residues. V lost 5 bases and J lost 0; bases outside the gene matches: 10. Looked up from germline, CDR1 is SEHNR and CDR2 is FQNEAQ (reference sequence). The CDR3 DNA reads TGTGCCAGCAGCCGCACCGGGACAGTAAGCTCCTACGAGCAGTACTTC. Translating it yields CASSRTGTVSSYEQYF.

This chain uses TRBV4-3 with TRBJ1-1, with TRBD1 matching 9 bases. Unmatched junction bases numbered 9, after V lost 3 bases and J lost 4 bases. From germline, CDR1 is LGHNA and CDR2 YSLEER. This CDR3 has 16 residues. In nucleotides, the CDR3 is TGCGCCAGCAGCCAGGACCACAGGGGGCAGGGCACTGAAGCTTTCTTT. It translates to CASSQDHRGQGTEAFF.

The chain recombines TRBV11-2 with TRBJ1-4, with unresolved D. Per the germline V gene, CDR1 is SGHAT and CDR2 is FQNNGV. The germline V and J ends were trimmed by 5 bases and 5 bases, with 15 bases remaining between them. The CDR3 totals 15 residues. The CDR3 protein is CASSPSRGQNEKLFF. The CDR3 DNA reads TGTGCCAGCAGCCCGTCCCGGGGTCAGAATGAAAAACTGTTTTTT.

This clonotype was recorded many times. The chain carries TRBV7-2 and TRBJ2-3, with D unclear. Germline values: CDR1 SGHTA, CDR2 FQGNSA. The length of the CDR3 is 14 residues. The V gene lost 5 bases and the J gene lost 10 bases, with 19 bases spanning the gap. CDR3 region: CASSPASVSTPQYF. In DNA form, the CDR3 reads TGTGCCAGCAGCCCAGCGTCGGTCTCCACACCGCAGTATTTT.

The J gene is TRBJ2-5, the V gene TRBV10-3, with TRBD2 as a possible D gene (6 bases). Germline assignment: CDR1 ENHRY and CDR2 SYGVKD. Trimming took off 2 bases at V and 1 base at J, with 14 bases between the two ends. The length of the CDR3 is 16 residues. CDR3 nucleotide sequence: TGTGCCATCAGTGAGGACGGGCGGGGCACCCAAGAGACCCAGTACTTC. Amino acid sequence: CAISEDGRGTQETQYF.

This chain links TRBV4-3 with TRBJ2-7, with a weak D call TRBD2 (6 bases). The germline V and J ends were trimmed by 0 bases and 12 bases, with 21 bases remaining between them. The germline V gene has CDR1 LGHNA and CDR2 YSLEER. This CDR3 comprises 15 residues. The CDR3 region has the DNA TGCGCCAGCAGCCAAGATCTCTTGAGCGGGCGTCGGGCGTACTTC. This encodes CASSQDLLSGRRAYF.

The V gene is TRBV9, the J gene TRBJ1-6, with no clear D. CDR1 and CDR2 (germline): SGDLS, YYNGEE. The length of the CDR3 is 17 residues. V gave up 0 bases and J gave up 7 bases, with 17 bases separating them. CDR3 sequence: CASSVGRQGRENSPLHF. CDR3 DNA sequence: TGTGCCAGCAGCGTAGGGAGGCAAGGAAGAGAGAATTCACCCCTCCACTTT.

This clonotype has a count of ten or more. The CDR3 spells CASSSTQGGTEAFF. The CDR3 nucleotides read TGTGCCAGCAGTTCGACGCAGGGCGGCACTGAAGCTTTCTTT. The V gene is TRBV12-3 or TRBV12-4, the J gene TRBJ1-1, with D perhaps TRBD1 (5 bases). The CDR3 loop spans 14 amino acids. Trimming stripped 4 bases from V and 4 bases from J, with 13 bases between.

A few counts support this clonotype. The V and J genes are TRBV19 and TRBJ2-7; D is possibly TRBD2 (7 bases). V gave up 7 bases and J gave up 5 bases, with 15 bases separating them. Germline values: CDR1 LNHDA, CDR2 SQIVND (reference sequence). The CDR3 sequence is 13 residues long. As DNA, the CDR3 is TGTGCCAGTAAGATGGGGGGGCAAGACGAGCAGTACTTC. This encodes CASKMGGQDEQYF. The full variable domain, in which reference TRBV19 and TRBJ2-7 provide the parts outside the CDR3, is DGGITQSPKYLFRKEGQNVTLSCEQNLNHDAMYWYRQDPGQGLRLIYYSQIVNDFQKGDIAEGYSVSREKKESFPLTVTSAQKNPTAFYLCASKMGGQDEQYFGPGTRLTVT.

This clonotype was recorded at least ten times. The chain employs TRBV6-6 and TRBJ2-1; D possibly uses TRBD1 or TRBD2 (6 bases each). V lost 5 bases and J 15 bases, leaving 20 bases between the germline ends. Germline V gives CDR1 MNHNY, CDR2 SVGAGI (reference sequence). This CDR3 comprises 13 residues. The CDR3: CASSDLTGAVWFF. DNA for the CDR3: TGTGCCAGCAGTGACTTAACGGGGGCGGTCTGGTTCTTC.

This clonotype showed up just a few times. The V call is TRBV6-2 or TRBV6-3, the J call TRBJ1-2; tentative D call: TRBD1 (5 bases). Trimming stripped 2 bases from V and 12 bases from J, with 19 bases between. There are 14 residues in the CDR3. In germline, CDR1 is MNHEY, CDR2 SVGEGT. CDR3 region: CASSYAGRKIEDTF. CDR3 bases: TGTGCCAGCAGTTACGCGGGGCGCAAAATAGAAGACACCTTC.

This clonotype appeared many times. V gene TRBV12-3 or TRBV12-4 combines with J gene TRBJ2-5; weak D call: TRBD2 (5 bases). V lost 5 bases and J lost 2, with 15 bases in between. The CDR3 is 15 amino acids. As DNA, the CDR3 is TGTGCCAGCAGTCCGGGGAGCATGAAACAAGAGACCCAGTACTTC. Its translation is CASSPGSMKQETQYF.

The V gene is TRBV28, the J gene TRBJ2-7; D gene ambiguous. Trimming left V 7 bases short and J 0 bases short, with 10 bases between. The CDR3 sequence is 13 residues long. Germline CDR1 reads MDHEN; CDR2 reads SYDVKM. The DNA for the CDR3 is TGTGCCAGCATTAAGAACCTCTCCTACGAGCAGTACTTC. Residues: CASIKNLSYEQYF.

This clonotype was seen repeatedly, ten times or more. Germline is not matched at one junction end, which may reflect a read error. The J gene is TRBJ1-1, the V gene TRBV7-2; unclear D gene. The CDR3 loop spans 15 amino acids. Germline V gene data show CDR1 as SGHTA and CDR2 as FQGNSA. CDR3 nucleotide sequence: TGTGCCAGCAGTAGCGGCCTCAGTCTGGTTGCTGAGGCTTTCTTT. It encodes CASSSGLSLVAEAFF.

This clonotype has a handful of counts. V gene TRBV29-1 combines with J gene TRBJ1-5, with 7 bases fitting TRBD1. Trimming took 6 bases from V and 1 from J; bases not matched to a gene: 6. The CDR3 extends over 14 amino acids. Germline V CDR1 and CDR2: SQVTM, ANQGSEA. CDR3 sequence reads: CSVATGASNQPQHF. CDR3 coding DNA: TGCAGCGTAGCAACAGGGGCGAGCAATCAGCCCCAGCATTTT.

This clonotype was seen more than once but under ten times. The rearrangement uses TRBV9 and TRBJ2-3; 7 bases agree with TRBD2. The V and J ends lost 2 bases and 4 bases, in that order; junction bases with no gene match: 10. From germline, CDR1 is SGDLS and CDR2 YYNGEE. The CDR3 runs to 16 residues. In nucleotides, the CDR3 is TGTGCCAGCAGCGTCGGACTAGTCAAAGAATCAGATACGCAGTATTTT. The encoded protein is CASSVGLVKESDTQYF.

The gene calls are TRBV2 and TRBJ2-3; the D is unclear. The germline V and J ends were trimmed by 3 bases and 3 bases, with 10 bases remaining between them. Germline CDR1 SNHLY, CDR2 FYNNEI. The CDR3 is 14 residues long. The CDR3 is CASSDLRATDTQYF. The CDR3 DNA reads TGTGCCAGCAGTGACCTGAGAGCGACAGATACGCAGTATTTT.

The rearrangement links TRBV7-2 to TRBJ2-3, with 9 bases that match TRBD1. Trimming cost V 5 bases and J 2 bases; bases outside gene matches: 5. Germline V gives CDR1 SGHTA, CDR2 FQGNSA. This CDR3 has 15 residues. Written as DNA, the CDR3 is TGTGCCAGCAGCCTTGGGACAGGGAACACAGATACGCAGTATTTT. Protein product: CASSLGTGNTDTQYF. The full variable domain, its missing parts supplied by reference TRBV7-2 and TRBJ2-3, is GAGVSQSPSNKVTEKGKDVELRCDPISGHTALYWYRQSLGQGLEFLIYFQGNSAPDKSGLPSDRFSAERTGGSVSTLTIQRTQQEDSAVYLCASSLGTGNTDTQYFGPGTRLTVL.

The chain employs TRBV20-1 and TRBJ2-3; 9 nucleotides agree with TRBD2. V lost 6 bases to trimming and J lost 2 bases; unmatched junction nucleotides: 12. The CDR3 length is 16 residues. In germline, CDR1 is DFQATT, CDR2 SNEGSKA (reference sequence). CDR3 bases: TGCAGTGCACCCGGGGGTAGCGGGAGCCTCACAGATACGCAGTATTTT. It yields the protein CSAPGGSGSLTDTQYF.

The rearrangement joins TRBV28 to TRBJ2-1; unclear D gene. Germline V gives CDR1 MDHEN, CDR2 SYDVKM. V was shortened by 5 bases and J by 1 base, with 9 bases between the two germline ends. This CDR3 region has 14 residues. The CDR3 loop is CASSPHRSYNEQFF. The CDR3 nucleotides are TGTGCCAGCAGTCCCCATAGATCCTACAATGAGCAGTTCTTC.

This clonotype was recorded many times. The V and J genes are TRBV6-1 and TRBJ2-1; 11 positions match TRBD2. Germline trimming cut 8 bases from V and 4 bases from J; bases unmatched to any gene: 10. The CDR3 spans 16 residues. The germline V gene has CDR1 MNHNS and CDR2 SASEGT. This chain's CDR3 is CASGLVPSGRYNEQFF. CDR3 bases: TGTGCCAGCGGACTCGTACCTAGCGGGAGGTACAATGAGCAGTTCTTC.

The chain joins TRBV7-9 to TRBJ1-6; D unresolved. The CDR3 totals 17 residues. Trimming pared 5 bases from V and 3 bases from J, leaving 17 bases between. Germline-derived CDR1 and CDR2 are SEHNR and FQNEAQ (reference sequence). DNA for the CDR3: TGTGCCAGCAGCCCCAAGGCCCCGGCGGGCTATAATTCACCCCTCCACTTT. This translates into CASSPKAPAGYNSPLHF. The full variable domain, in which reference TRBV7-9 and TRBJ1-6 provide the parts outside the CDR3, is DTGVSQNPRHKITKRGQNVTFRCDPISEHNRLYWYRQTLGQGPEFLTYFQNEAQLEKSRLLSDRFSAERPKGSFSTLEIQRTEQGDSAMYLCASSPKAPAGYNSPLHFGNGTRLTVT.

This clonotype was detected many times. The CDR3 region has the DNA TGTGCCAGCAGCTTATCGGGGGTCAACACCGGGGAGCTGTTTTTT. It translates to CASSLSGVNTGELFF. The chain couples TRBV7-2 to TRBJ2-2, with TRBD2 as a possible D gene (6 bases). V lost 2 bases, J lost 2 bases, and 9 bases lay in between. The CDR3 runs to 15 residues. Germline CDR1 is SGHTA and CDR2 is FQGNSA.